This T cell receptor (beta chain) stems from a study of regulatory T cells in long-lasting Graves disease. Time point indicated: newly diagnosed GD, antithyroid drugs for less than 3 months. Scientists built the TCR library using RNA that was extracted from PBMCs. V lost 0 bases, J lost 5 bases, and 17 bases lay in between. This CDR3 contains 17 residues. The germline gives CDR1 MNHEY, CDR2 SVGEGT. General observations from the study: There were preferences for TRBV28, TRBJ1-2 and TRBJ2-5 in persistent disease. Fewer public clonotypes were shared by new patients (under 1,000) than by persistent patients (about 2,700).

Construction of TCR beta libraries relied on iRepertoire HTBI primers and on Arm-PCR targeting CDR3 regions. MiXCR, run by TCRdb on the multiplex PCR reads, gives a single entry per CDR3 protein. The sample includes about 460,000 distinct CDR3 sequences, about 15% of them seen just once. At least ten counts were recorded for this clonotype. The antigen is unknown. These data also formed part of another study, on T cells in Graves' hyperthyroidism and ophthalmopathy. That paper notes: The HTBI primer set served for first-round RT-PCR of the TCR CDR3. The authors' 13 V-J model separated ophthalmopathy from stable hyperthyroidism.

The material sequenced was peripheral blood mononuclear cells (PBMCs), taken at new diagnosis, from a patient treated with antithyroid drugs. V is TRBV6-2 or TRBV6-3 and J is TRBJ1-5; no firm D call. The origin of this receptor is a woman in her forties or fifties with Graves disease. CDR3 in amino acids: CASSYSGYGPSYQPQHF. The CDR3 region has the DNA TGTGCCAGCAGTTACTCTGGGTATGGGCCCTCCTATCAGCCCCAGCATTTT.